These T cell receptor beta chains were read from a single sample in a study of T cells in localized non-small cell lung cancer. Clones were sequenced by immunoSEQ multiplex PCR, and TCRdb holds only the in-frame ones, with some missing. The table lists 20,000 to 30,000 clones, approximately 90% of them singletons, with approximately 6% in the top ten. The source was PBMCs, collected before any cancer treatment. All receptors come from a man between 40 and 70 years old with stage II lung adenocarcinoma. Both conserved end residues are part of each CDR3. The D gene is left open where the match is weak. Rows give clone size only sometimes, using once, few, many, or a class for an expanded clone.

j_gene	v_gene	abundance	d_gene	CDR3aa	CDR3nt
TRBJ1-3	TRBV19	-	-	CASSTTGFSGNTIYF	TGTGCCAGTAGTACGACGGGGTTCTCTGGAAACACCATATATTTT
TRBJ1-2	TRBV5-4	-	-	CASSLMGSINYGYTF	TGTGCCAGCAGCTTAATGGGTAGCATTAACTATGGCTACACCTTC
TRBJ2-2	TRBV7-3	-	TRBD2	CASSWSGSGTGELFF	TGTGCCAGCAGCTGGAGCGGGAGCGGCACCGGGGAGCTGTTTTTT
TRBJ2-1	TRBV9	-	-	CASSGGGAYNEQFF	TGTGCCAGCAGCGGAGGCGGGGCTTACAATGAGCAGTTCTTC
TRBJ2-7	TRBV27	-	TRBD1	CASSFDRVAREQYF	TGTGCCAGCAGTTTCGACAGGGTAGCTCGCGAGCAGTACTTC
TRBJ2-3	TRBV30	-	-	CACLGKGSTDTQYF	TGTGCCTGCCTCGGGAAGGGAAGCACAGATACGCAGTATTTT
TRBJ2-7	TRBV4-1	few	-	CASSHTNTYEQYF	TGCGCCAGCAGCCACACTAATACCTACGAGCAGTACTTC
TRBJ2-3	TRBV9	-	-	CASSVEDFSTDTQYF	TGTGCCAGCAGCGTAGAGGACTTTAGCACAGATACGCAGTATTTT
TRBJ1-1	TRBV27	-	-	CASSLDRTYGAFF	TGTGCCAGCAGTTTAGACCGGACGTATGGAGCTTTCTTT
TRBJ1-6	TRBV10-1	-	-	CASRSGGGYPPLHF	TGCGCCAGCAGATCGGGGGGGGGATATCCACCCCTCCACTTT
TRBJ2-7	TRBV5-1	-	TRBD2	CASSSELAGGYEQYF	TGCGCCAGCAGTTCCGAACTAGCGGGGGGGTACGAGCAGTACTTC
TRBJ2-3	TRBV27	-	TRBD2	CASSPLAGGDTDTQYF	TGTGCCAGCAGTCCATTAGCGGGGGGCGATACAGATACGCAGTATTTT
TRBJ1-2	TRBV9	few	TRBD1	CASSPLPTGHYGYTF	TGTGCCAGCAGCCCCTTACCGACAGGGCACTATGGCTACACCTTC
TRBJ2-7	TRBV15	-	-	CATSLQSSYEQYF	TGTGCCACCAGCCTACAAAGCTCCTACGAGCAGTACTTC
TRBJ2-3	TRBV2	-	TRBD2	CASSEDPSGGWADTQYF	TGTGCCAGCAGTGAAGATCCTAGCGGGGGGTGGGCAGATACGCAGTATTTT
TRBJ2-5	TRBV7-2	-	-	CASSRNPDSGETQYF	TGTGCCAGCAGCAGAAATCCCGACTCCGGGGAGACCCAGTACTTC
TRBJ2-3	TRBV7-2	-	-	CASSSDLPTDTQYF	TGTGCCAGCAGCTCGGATCTCCCCACAGATACGCAGTATTTT
TRBJ1-1	TRBV19	-	-	CASTLNLMNTEAFF	TGTGCCAGTACGTTGAATTTGATGAACACTGAAGCTTTCTTT
TRBJ1-1	TRBV9	-	-	CASSVGDPTEAFF	TGTGCCAGCAGCGTAGGGGACCCCACTGAAGCTTTCTTT
TRBJ2-2	TRBV29-1	-	TRBD1	CSARQGVLSSSGELFF	TGCAGCGCCAGACAGGGGGTACTCTCTTCGTCCGGGGAGCTGTTTTTT
TRBJ1-5	TRBV28	once	-	CASSLHGFNQPQHF	TGTGCCAGCAGTTTACATGGGTTCAATCAGCCCCAGCATTTT
TRBJ2-3	TRBV5-1	-	-	CASSVSGISDTQYF	TGCGCCAGCTCCGTATCGGGGATCTCAGATACGCAGTATTTT
TRBJ2-3	TRBV29-1	-	TRBD2	CSVRLAGNTDTQYF	TGCAGCGTTAGACTAGCGGGGAACACAGATACGCAGTATTTT
TRBJ1-5	TRBV19	few	-	CASSRGPQGDQPQHF	TGTGCCAGTAGTAGAGGCCCCCAGGGCGATCAGCCCCAGCATTTT
TRBJ1-3	TRBV7-2	-	-	CASSIGPSSGNTIYF	TGTGCCAGCAGCATAGGACCGTCGTCTGGAAACACCATATATTTT
TRBJ1-5	TRBV28	-	-	CASSLGASGVGAISPQHF	TGTGCCAGCAGTTTAGGGGCCTCTGGGGTTGGAGCAATCAGCCCCCAGCATTTT
TRBJ2-3	TRBV28	-	-	CASSQKGLYTDTQYF	TGTGCCAGCAGTCAGAAGGGGTTGTATACAGATACGCAGTATTTT
TRBJ1-4	TRBV6-6	-	TRBD1	CATRQGDEKLFF	TGTGCCACCCGACAGGGGGACGAAAAACTGTTTTTT
TRBJ2-5	TRBV6-5	-	-	CASSYSETQYF	TGTGCCAGCAGTTACTCGGAGACCCAGTACTTC
TRBJ2-2	TRBV5-1	-	-	CASSFQAGAGTGELFF	TGCGCCAGCAGCTTTCAGGCGGGGGCGGGCACCGGGGAGCTGTTTTTT
TRBJ2-1	TRBV6-6	once	-	CASSPGAGKSYNEQFF	TGTGCCAGCAGTCCCGGGGCGGGAAAATCCTACAATGAGCAGTTCTTC
TRBJ1-1	TRBV28	-	TRBD1	CASSRTGGSDTEAFF	TGTGCCAGCAGCCGGACAGGGGGCTCGGACACTGAAGCTTTCTTT
TRBJ2-7	TRBV6-6	few	-	CASSYSTDEQYF	TGTGCCAGCAGTTACAGTACCGACGAGCAGTACTTC
TRBJ2-5	TRBV5-1	-	TRBD1	CASSSPGQQETQYF	TGCGCCAGCAGCTCTCCGGGACAGCAAGAGACCCAGTACTTC
TRBJ2-1	TRBV6-5	-	-	CASRRTKFHEQFF	TGTGCCAGCAGGAGGACTAAATTTCATGAGCAGTTCTTC
TRBJ2-7	TRBV4-3	-	TRBD2	CASSQEVGTSRAYEQYF	TGCGCCAGCAGCCAAGAAGTTGGGACTAGTAGGGCCTACGAGCAGTACTTC
TRBJ1-6	TRBV9	large	-	CASSASAYNSPLHF	TGTGCCAGCAGCGCGTCAGCCTATAATTCACCCCTCCACTTT